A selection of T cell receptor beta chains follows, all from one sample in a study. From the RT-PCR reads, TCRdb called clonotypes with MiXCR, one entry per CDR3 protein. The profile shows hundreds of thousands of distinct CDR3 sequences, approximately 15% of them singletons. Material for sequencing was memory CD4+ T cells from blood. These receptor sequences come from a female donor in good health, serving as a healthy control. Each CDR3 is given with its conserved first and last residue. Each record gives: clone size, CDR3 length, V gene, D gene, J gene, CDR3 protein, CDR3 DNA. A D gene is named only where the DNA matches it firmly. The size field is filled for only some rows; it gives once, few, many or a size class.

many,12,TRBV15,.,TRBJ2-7,CATSRPRDEQYF,TGTGCCACCAGCAGACCCCGTGACGAGCAGTACTTC
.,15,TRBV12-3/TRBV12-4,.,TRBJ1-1,CASSLSVRVGTEAFF,TGTGCCAGCAGTTTATCCGTGAGAGTAGGGACTGAAGCTTTCTTT
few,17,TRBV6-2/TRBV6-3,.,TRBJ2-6,CASSYSKGRSGANVLTF,TGTGCCAGCAGTTACTCCAAGGGGCGGTCTGGGGCCAACGTCCTGACTTTC
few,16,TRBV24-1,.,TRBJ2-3,CATSPPVGGLTDTQYF,TGTGCCACCAGTCCCCCGGTGGGGGGGCTTACAGATACGCAGTATTTT
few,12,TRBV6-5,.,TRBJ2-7,CASSTFPYEQYF,TGTGCCAGCAGCACCTTCCCCTACGAGCAGTACTTC
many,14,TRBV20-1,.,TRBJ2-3,CSARAPSGTDTQYF,TGCAGTGCTAGAGCGCCTAGCGGCACAGATACGCAGTATTTT
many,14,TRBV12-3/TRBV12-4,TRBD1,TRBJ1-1,CASSPQTGVTEAFF,TGTGCCAGCAGCCCGCAAACAGGGGTCACTGAAGCTTTCTTT
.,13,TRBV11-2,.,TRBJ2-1,CASSLSRDGEQFF,TGTGCCAGCAGCTTATCCAGGGATGGTGAGCAGTTCTTC
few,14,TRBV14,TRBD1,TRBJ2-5,CASSGHRGGETQYF,TGTGCCAGCAGCGGGCACAGGGGCGGAGAGACCCAGTACTTC
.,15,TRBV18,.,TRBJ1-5,CASSSGTTSDQPQHF,TGTGCCAGCTCGTCCGGGACAACGTCGGATCAGCCCCAGCATTTT
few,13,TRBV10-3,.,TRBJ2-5,CAIRAQGQETQYF,TGTGCCATCAGAGCCCAGGGGCAAGAGACCCAGTACTTC
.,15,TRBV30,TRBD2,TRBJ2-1,CAWRPTGGGTNEQFF,TGTGCCTGGAGGCCAACGGGGGGAGGGACGAATGAGCAGTTCTTC
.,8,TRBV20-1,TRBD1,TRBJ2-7,CSARGQGF,TGCAGTGCTAGGGGACAGGGATTC
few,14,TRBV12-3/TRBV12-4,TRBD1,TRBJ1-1,CASSEGTGHTEAFF,TGTGCCAGCAGCGAAGGGACAGGCCACACTGAAGCTTTCTTT
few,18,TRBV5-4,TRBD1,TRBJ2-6,CASSLGTGTLSGANVLTF,TGTGCCAGCAGCCTAGGGACAGGAACCCTCTCTGGGGCCAACGTCCTGACTTTC
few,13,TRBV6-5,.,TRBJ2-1,CASLARSQREQFF,TGTGCCAGCCTGGCTAGATCCCAGAGAGAGCAGTTCTTC
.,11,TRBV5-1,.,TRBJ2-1,CASSAFNEQFF,TGCGCCAGCAGCGCCTTCAATGAGCAGTTCTTC
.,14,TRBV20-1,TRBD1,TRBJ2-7,CSASGQGDAYEQYF,TGCAGTGCTAGTGGACAGGGGGATGCCTACGAGCAGTACTTC
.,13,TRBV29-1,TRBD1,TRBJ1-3,CSAIQGAGNTIYF,TGCAGCGCCATCCAGGGGGCTGGAAACACCATATATTTT
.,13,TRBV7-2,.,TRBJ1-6,CASSLYYNSPLHF,TGTGCCAGCAGCTTGTACTATAATTCACCCCTCCACTTT
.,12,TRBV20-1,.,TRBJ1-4,CSATGQNEKLFF,TGCAGTGCCACAGGACAGAATGAAAAACTGTTTTTT
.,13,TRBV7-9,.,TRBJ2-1,CASTEGLYNEQFF,TGTGCCAGCACCGAGGGACTGTACAATGAGCAGTTCTTC
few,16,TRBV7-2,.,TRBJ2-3,CASSPRNGKGADTQYF,TGTGCCAGCAGCCCGAGAAACGGGAAGGGCGCAGATACGCAGTATTTT
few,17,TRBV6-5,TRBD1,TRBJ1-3,CASSYSTGGASGNTIYF,TGTGCCAGCAGTTACTCAACAGGGGGCGCCTCTGGAAACACCATATATTTT
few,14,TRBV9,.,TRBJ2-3,CASSFGSGMDTQYF,TGTGCCAGCTCTTTCGGGAGTGGTATGGATACGCAGTATTTT
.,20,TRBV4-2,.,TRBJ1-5,CASSQEKQVLGFSGNQPQHF,TGTGCCAGCAGCCAAGAAAAACAGGTCTTGGGCTTCTCTGGCAATCAGCCCCAGCATTTT
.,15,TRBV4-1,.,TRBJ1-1,CASSPRGIREVTAFF,TGCGCCAGCAGCCCCCGAGGCATCAGGGAAGTAACAGCTTTCTTT
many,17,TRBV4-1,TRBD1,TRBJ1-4,CASSLRRDRVEDEKLFF,TGCGCCAGCAGCCTTCGCCGGGACAGGGTGGAGGATGAAAAACTGTTTTTT
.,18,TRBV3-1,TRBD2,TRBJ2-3,CASSHRTSGGPPITTQYF,TGTGCCAGCAGCCATAGGACTAGCGGGGGACCCCCTATTACGACGCAGTATTTT
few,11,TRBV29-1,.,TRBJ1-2,CSVEEGVSYTF,TGCAGCGTTGAAGAGGGAGTCAGCTACACCTTC
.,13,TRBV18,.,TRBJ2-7,CASSLATQGEQYF,TGTGCCAGCTCACTGGCAACTCAGGGAGAGCAGTACTTC
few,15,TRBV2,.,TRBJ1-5,CASSENMPGNQPQHF,TGTGCCAGCAGTGAAAACATGCCAGGCAATCAGCCCCAGCATTTT
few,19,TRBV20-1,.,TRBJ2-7,CSANKPSFKSDGVTYEQYF,TGCAGTGCCAACAAACCCTCTTTTAAATCGGACGGCGTTACCTACGAGCAGTACTTC
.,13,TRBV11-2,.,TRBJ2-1,CASRSLSAGRIFF,TGTGCCAGCAGATCTTTGAGCGCAGGAAGGATATTCTTC
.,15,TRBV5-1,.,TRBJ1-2,CASSLTAGTGEGYTF,TGCGCCAGCAGCTTGACGGCAGGCACCGGGGAGGGCTACACCTTC
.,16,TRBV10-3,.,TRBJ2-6,CAISEHPLSGANVLTF,TGTGCCATCAGTGAACATCCCCTCTCTGGGGCCAACGTCCTGACTTTC
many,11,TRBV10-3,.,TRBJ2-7,CAISEQYEQYF,TGTGCCATCAGTGAACAGTACGAGCAGTACTTC
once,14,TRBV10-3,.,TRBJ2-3,CAISESTGANTQYF,TGTGCCATCAGTGAGTCGACCGGGGCCAATACGCAGTATTTT
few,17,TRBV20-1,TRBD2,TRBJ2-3,CSARDATSGYSTDTQYF,TGCAGTGCTAGAGATGCGACTAGCGGGTATAGCACAGATACGCAGTATTTT
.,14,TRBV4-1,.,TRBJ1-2,CASSQGGAPYGYTF,TGCGCCAGCAGCCAAGGGGGGGCCCCCTATGGCTACACCTTC
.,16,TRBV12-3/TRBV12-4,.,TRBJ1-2,CASSLVQGWGNYGYTF,TGTGCCAGCAGTTTAGTTCAGGGGTGGGGTAACTATGGCTACACCTTC
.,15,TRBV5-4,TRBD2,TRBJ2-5,CASSAATSGQETQYF,TGTGCCAGCAGCGCAGCTACTAGCGGACAAGAGACCCAGTACTTC
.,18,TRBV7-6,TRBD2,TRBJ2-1,CASSLGPGLAGEEGEQFF,TGTGCCAGCAGCTTAGGGCCGGGACTAGCGGGGGAGGAAGGGGAGCAGTTCTTC
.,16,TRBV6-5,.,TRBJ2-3,CASSHGRTPGTDTQYF,TGTGCCAGCAGCCATGGACGGACTCCCGGCACAGATACGCAGTATTTT